This T cell receptor (beta chain) was obtained from a study of Graves' ophthalmopathy and Graves' hyperthyroidism (dated by TCRdb to the late 2010s). Regarding the research as a whole: Peripheral blood was collected at initial diagnosis, prior to any treatment. To tell Graves' ophthalmopathy apart from Graves' hyperthyroidism, and to predict which patients would progress to ophthalmopathy, the study relied on TCR beta repertoire signatures. In total, 135 blood samples were TCR-sequenced: 43 ophthalmopathy, some 80 hyperthyroidism and about 17 hyperthyroidism-to-ophthalmopathy patients. To explore V-J signatures that separate ophthalmopathy from hyperthyroidism, a discovery set of about a hundred patients was enrolled, consisting of more than 40 with ophthalmopathy and about 60 with stable hyperthyroidism. An independent validation cohort was composed of roughly 18 hyperthyroidism patients and over 15 patients who later progressed from hyperthyroidism to ophthalmopathy. T-cell repertoires of thyroid tissue and blood were compared in about six hyperthyroidism patients. Following sample collection, hyperthyroidism patients were given methimazole at a starting dose of 30 mg daily, and ophthalmopathy patients were given high-dose intravenous methylprednisolone. The 100 or so discovery patients were randomly split 7:3 into training and test sets. Broader findings and caveats from the paper: In validation, the model predicted ophthalmopathy progression with 55% to 71% sensitivity and 72.22% specificity; 12 predicted patients were CT-confirmed with GO in a median of about 6.1 months. In cross-validation, the 13-signature model distinguished ophthalmopathy from stable hyperthyroidism with 85% to 90% sensitivity and around 81% specificity, and in the test set the corresponding values were around 78% and 73%. Most expanded thyroid clonotypes with a frequency above 0.001 also appeared in blood, which suggests that blood repertoires may reflect the immune response in the thyroid. Sample size was not statistically predetermined, and group allocation was not concealed from the investigators.

Hyperthyroidism was considered stable if no progression to ophthalmopathy occurred within 18 months of follow-up. Hyperthyroidism patients were newly diagnosed, were aged 18 to 65 years, and had a disease duration under 2 months. Anyone with other autoimmune diseases, uncontrolled infections, pregnancy or lactation was excluded from the study. Diagnosis was based on clinical symptoms, serum thyroxine, TRAb, thyroid ultrasound and orbital computed tomography. Ficoll-Paque density gradient centrifugation was used to isolate PBMCs from approximately 11 ml of fresh peripheral blood. Total RNA was extracted with Trizol reagent and quality-checked on an Agilent 2100 Bioanalyzer. For repertoire sequencing, TCR beta CDR3 regions were amplified from RNA transcripts. The first round of RT-PCR was done with HTBI primers and the Qiagen OneStep RT-PCR kit, and was followed by a second round of multiplex PCR, then size selection and purification. Libraries were sequenced on an Illumina HiSeq2000 using paired-end 100 bp reads. The authors' analysis ran thus. Reads were processed with SOAPnuke, discarding reads with adapters, uncalled bases, mean Phred below 15, or no exact constant-primer or identifier match. COPE v1.2.5 was used to merge the high-quality paired reads. Each unique nucleotide sequence was defined as a clonotype, and clonotypes were aligned to IMGT TRB V, D and J references with MiTCR v1.1. Analysis was restricted to V-J combinations with a frequency above 0.0001, which covered 99% to 99.2% of repertoires. A TCR clonal expansion and chaos score per V-J combination was defined as the ratio of F50 clonal expansion to chaos observed in the TCRdist matrix. Welch's t-statistics and random forest were used to narrow the features down to more than 10 V-J combinations, which were then fed into a naive Bayes classifier. The similarity between thyroid and blood repertoires was quantified using the Morisita-Horn index. Through fastp at Q25 and MiXCR, TCRdb rebuilt clones from the public reads, retaining in-frame beta chains. Identical CDR3 protein sequences are pooled into one entry, listed with their most common genes and DNA. V and J calls and clone size were set by TCRdb, not the authors. The sample data list about 620,000 distinct CDR3 sequences, and 22% of these were observed just once. Approximately 7% of the sample goes to the ten largest clones.

CDR1 and CDR2 are drawn from the germline V gene: MNHNS, SASEGT. The CDR3 goes from the cysteine to the phenylalanine over 15 residues. Here the CDR3 DNA is all that survives: 45 bases in frame from base 1. After removal of 3 bases from V and 2 bases from J, the junction retains 3 bases not matched to a gene. This clonotype appeared many times. The clone's antigen remains unknown. Base qualities are not recorded, but no much larger clone differs from it by a single base. This clonotype was sampled from a woman under 30 with stable Graves' hyperthyroidism. Some clones in this sample may be carry-over from other donors' samples. Donor details come from another sample of the same person, matched by shared clones. The sequence joins TRBV6-1 to TRBJ2-5; TRBD2 agrees with 10 junctional bases. Sequences were obtained from peripheral blood. The DNA sequence follows: TGTGCCAGCAGTGATCTAGCGGGGGCACAAGAGACCCAGTACTTC. This gives the protein CASSDLAGAQETQYF.